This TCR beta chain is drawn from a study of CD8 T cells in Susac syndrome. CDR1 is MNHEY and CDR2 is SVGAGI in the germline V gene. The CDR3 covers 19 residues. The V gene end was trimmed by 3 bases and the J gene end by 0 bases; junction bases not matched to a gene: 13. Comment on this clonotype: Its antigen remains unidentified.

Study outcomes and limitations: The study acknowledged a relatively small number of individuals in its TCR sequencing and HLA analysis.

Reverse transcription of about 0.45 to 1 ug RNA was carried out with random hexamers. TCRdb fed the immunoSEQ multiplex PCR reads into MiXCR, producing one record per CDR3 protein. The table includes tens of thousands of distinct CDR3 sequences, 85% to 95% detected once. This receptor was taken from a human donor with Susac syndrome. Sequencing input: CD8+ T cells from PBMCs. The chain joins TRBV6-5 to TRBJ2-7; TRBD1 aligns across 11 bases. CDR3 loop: CASSYFGQGAAGYSYEQYF. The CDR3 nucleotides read TGTGCCAGCAGTTATTTTGGACAGGGGGCCGCAGGCTACTCCTACGAGCAGTACTTC.